This T cell receptor (beta chain) came from a study of T cells in Graves' hyperthyroidism and ophthalmopathy. Hyperthyroidism of Graves' type that showed no ophthalmopathy progression within 18 months was stable. Diagnosis of hyperthyroidism was new in patients aged 18 to 65, and its duration was under 2 months. Amplification targeted TCR beta CDR3 regions from RNA transcripts. A set of HTBI primers served as the primers for a first-round RT-PCR of the TCR CDR3. TCRdb analysed the multiplex PCR reads with MiXCR anew, one entry per CDR3 protein. The sample lists some 560,000 distinct CDR3 sequences; around 15% were seen once. J was trimmed by 4 bases and V by 6 bases; bases with no gene match: 6. The length of the CDR3 is 14 residues. Germline lookup yields CDR1 SGHRS and CDR2 YFSETQ.

Material for sequencing was blood. The clonotype originates from a woman aged 40 to 50 with Graves' hyperthyroidism. This chain connects TRBV5-1 to TRBJ2-3; 9 bases line up with TRBD1. In nucleotides, the CDR3 is TGCGCCAGCAATACAGGGGGCAGCGCAGATACGCAGTATTTT. Residues: CASNTGGSADTQYF.